The present entry profiles one TCR beta chain with its context. The data belong to a study of blood T cell repertoires in COVID-19. Looking at the study overall: The United States, Italy and Spain supplied acute and convalescent COVID-19 samples.

The protocol was immunoSEQ multiplex PCR, while the TCRdb copy is restricted to in-frame clones and leaves out a portion. The table has around 150,000 clones, roughly 80% seen once. Per the germline V gene, CDR1 is SGHVS and CDR2 is FQNEAQ. V was pared by 2 bases and J by 0 bases, with 8 bases between. The CDR3 contains 15 residues. This sequence was found in a woman older than 75 with acute or convalescent COVID-19. Specimen: peripheral blood. The rearrangement links TRBV7-8 to TRBJ2-1; D not certain. The CDR3 reads CASSLISGSYNEQFF. The CDR3 DNA reads as TGTGCCAGCAGCTTAATTTCGGGCTCCTACAATGAGCAGTTCTTC. The variable domain in full, with the rest retrieved from reference TRBV7-8 and TRBJ2-1, is GAGVSQSPRYKVAKRGQDVALRCDPISGHVSLFWYQQALGQGPEFLTYFQNEAQLDKSGLPSDRFFAERPEGSVSTLKIQRTQQEDSAVYLCASSLISGSYNEQFFGPGTRLTVL.